This entry lists 28 T cell receptor beta chains sequenced from one sample in a study of blood T cell repertoires in COVID-19. Only in-frame clones appear in the TCRdb table, and some are missing; sequencing was by immunoSEQ multiplex PCR. Among 130,000 to 150,000 clones listed, roughly 80% were seen once. Sequences were obtained from peripheral blood. Receptors originate from a human donor with acute or convalescent COVID-19. The donor label of this sample is uncertain.

The CDR3 region is CASSAGTLGTEAFF. CDR3 in DNA: TGTGCCAGTAGTGCCGGGACTCTGGGCACTGAAGCTTTCTTT. The chain is built from TRBV19 and TRBJ1-1; D is possibly TRBD1 (5 bases). CDR3 length: 14 amino acids. Trimming cost V 5 bases and J 4 bases, with 14 bases left between them. From germline, CDR1 is LNHDA and CDR2 SQIVND (reference sequence).

The J gene is TRBJ1-2, the V gene TRBV5-1; D perhaps matches TRBD1 (5 bases). The CDR3 spans 16 residues. Trimming left V 0 bases short and J 7 bases short, with 19 bases between. Germline assignment: CDR1 SGHRS and CDR2 YFSETQ. CDR3 bases: TGCGCCAGCAGCTTGGAACCATTAGGGGAACCCAGTGGCTACACCTTC. It is translated as CASSLEPLGEPSGYTF.

The chain recombines TRBV5-1 with TRBJ2-3; 9 bases are shared with TRBD1. Germline CDR1 SGHRS, CDR2 YFSETQ. This CDR3 region has 14 residues. Germline trimming cut 4 bases from V and 3 bases from J; bases unmatched to any gene: 3. CDR3 residues: CASSLDRGTDTQYF. The CDR3 DNA reads as TGCGCCAGCAGCCTGGACAGGGGTACAGATACGCAGTATTTT. The full variable domain, completed using reference TRBV5-1 and TRBJ2-3, is KAGVTQTPRYLIKTRGQQVTLSCSPISGHRSVSWYQQTPGQGLQFLFEYFSETQRNKGNFPGRFSGRQFSNSRSEMNVSTLELGDSALYLCASSLDRGTDTQYFGPGTRLTVL.

The chain couples TRBV10-2 to TRBJ1-4, with 7 bases matching TRBD1. The germline gives CDR1 WSHSY, CDR2 SAAADI. V gave up 3 bases and J gave up 2 bases; unmatched junction bases: 9. CDR3 length equals 17 residues. The CDR3 protein is CASSEFGTAPTNEKLFF. In nucleotides, the CDR3 is TGCGCCAGCAGTGAATTTGGGACAGCCCCCACTAATGAAAAACTGTTTTTT.

The V call is TRBV12-5, the J call TRBJ2-2, with 9 nucleotides matching TRBD1. The CDR3 length is 15 residues. CDR1 and CDR2 from the germline V gene are LGHNT and FRNRAP. V gave up 5 bases and J gave up 5 bases; unmatched junction bases: 6. CDR3 loop: CASGPDRGSTGELFF. CDR3 DNA: TGTGCTAGTGGTCCGGACAGGGGAAGTACCGGGGAGCTGTTTTTT.

V usage is TRBV11-3 and J usage is TRBJ1-1; D remains ambiguous. Germline V lookup: CDR1 SGHNT, CDR2 YENEEA. The CDR3 runs to 14 residues. Trimming stripped 1 base from V and 1 base from J, with 7 bases between. The CDR3 reads CASSLGPKNTEAFF. The CDR3 bases are TGTGCCAGCAGCTTAGGGCCAAAGAACACTGAAGCTTTCTTT.

This chain uses TRBV7-9 with TRBJ2-1; 7 bases align to TRBD1. The V segment lost 4 bases and the J segment 5 bases; nucleotides outside the gene matches: 17. Germline V CDR1 and CDR2: SEHNR, FQNEAQ (reference sequence). This CDR3 has 18 residues. The CDR3 DNA follows: TGTGCCAGCAGCTCCCCGAAAGGGTCGGGACAGTCGAACAATGAGCAGTTCTTC. Protein: CASSSPKGSGQSNNEQFF.

The chain is built from TRBV7-9 and TRBJ1-1, with 9 bases fitting TRBD1. The CDR3 sequence is 14 residues long. Trimming took 2 bases from V and 11 from J; bases not matched to a gene: 9. Germline values: CDR1 SEHNR, CDR2 FQNEAQ (reference sequence). CDR3 DNA: TGTGCCAGCAGCTTAATGGAAGGACAGGGGAGCGCTTTCTTT. This translates into CASSLMEGQGSAFF. The full variable domain, completed using reference TRBV7-9 and TRBJ1-1, is DTGVSQNPRHKITKRGQNVTFRCDPISEHNRLYWYRQTLGQGPEFLTYFQNEAQLEKSRLLSDRFSAERPKGSFSTLEIQRTEQGDSAMYLCASSLMEGQGSAFFGQGTRLTVV.

This chain links TRBV5-1 with TRBJ1-1; tentatively, D is TRBD1 (5 bases). Germline lookup yields CDR1 SGHRS and CDR2 YFSETQ. The CDR3 consists of 14 residues. Trimming stripped 1 base from V and 4 bases from J, with 11 bases between. The CDR3 spells CASSLRQIGTEAFF. The DNA for the CDR3 is TGCGCCAGCAGCTTGCGACAGATAGGCACTGAAGCTTTCTTT.

This clone was counted a single time. The chain combines TRBV5-6 with TRBJ1-5, with unresolved D. Looked up from germline, CDR1 is SGHDT and CDR2 is YYEEEE. The CDR3 contains 16 residues. V shed 0 bases and J shed 5 bases, with 15 bases lying between them. The CDR3 nucleotides read TGTGCCAGCAGCTTGGAGGGAGGCTACGTCGATCAGCCCCAGCATTTT. Protein sequence: CASSLEGGYVDQPQHF.

This clone was detected only once. The chain recombines TRBV10-3 with TRBJ1-6; 9 positions agree with TRBD1. CDR1 is ENHRY and CDR2 is SYGVKD in the germline V gene. The CDR3 runs to 15 residues. V gave up 6 bases and J gave up 9 bases; unmatched junction bases: 9. CDR3 sequence: CAIRITGGESSPLHF. The CDR3, as DNA: TGTGCCATCAGGATAACAGGGGGCGAGAGTTCACCCCTCCACTTT.

CDR3 region: CASSPTLNTEAFF. As DNA, the CDR3 is TGTGCCAGCAGTCCGACATTAAACACTGAAGCTTTCTTT. The gene calls are TRBV12-3 or TRBV12-4 and TRBJ1-1; D uncertain. There are 13 residues in the CDR3. V lost 5 bases and J lost 2, with 9 bases in between.

A single count supports this clone. The genes are TRBV6-5 and TRBJ2-5; D is possibly TRBD1 (5 bases). The ends were cut back, 6 bases at V and 5 bases at J, with 16 bases in the middle. Germline values: CDR1 MNHEY, CDR2 SVGAGI. The CDR3 consists of 14 residues. CDR3 sequence: CASSQGTSRETQYF. The CDR3 DNA follows: TGTGCCAGCAGCCAGGGTACCTCTCGGGAGACCCAGTACTTC.

This clone was counted a single time. This sequence joins TRBV15 and TRBJ2-3; D possibly corresponds to TRBD1 (5 bases). Looked up from germline, CDR1 is LNHNV and CDR2 is YYDKDF (reference sequence). V lost 1 base and J lost 1, with 18 bases in between. The CDR3 sequence is 18 residues long. CDR3 coding DNA: TGTGCCACCAGCAGAGCAACGCCAGGGCGAACCCGCACAGATACGCAGTATTTT. Translated, it gives CATSRATPGRTRTDTQYF.

The rearrangement joins TRBV5-1 to TRBJ1-5, with a weak D call TRBD1 (6 bases). The V and J ends lost 4 bases and 1 base respectively, with 12 bases between them. CDR3 length: 15 amino acids. The germline V gene has CDR1 SGHRS and CDR2 YFSETQ. The DNA for the CDR3 is TGCGCCAGCAGCCCAGGACAGATGAGCAATCAGCCCCAGCATTTT. It translates to CASSPGQMSNQPQHF.

This clone was picked up a small number of times. J is TRBJ1-4 and V is TRBV18; D not certain. The CDR3 has 13 residues. Trimming shortened V by 1 base and J by 6 bases, and 6 bases separated the two germline ends. The germline V gene has CDR1 KGHSH and CDR2 LQKENI. The CDR3 DNA reads TGTGCCAGCTCACCACGGGAGGATGAAAAACTGTTTTTT. Translating it yields CASSPREDEKLFF.

The chain joins TRBV5-6 to TRBJ1-2; D gene ambiguous. The V gene lost 5 bases and the J gene lost 3 bases, with 5 bases spanning the gap. Germline V CDR1 and CDR2: SGHDT, YYEEEE. The CDR3 is made up of 11 amino acids. Here the CDR3 reads CASSSDYGYTF. The CDR3 DNA is TGTGCCAGCAGTAGCGACTATGGCTACACCTTC.

The chain uses TRBV3-1 (or the pseudogene TRBV3-2) and TRBJ1-4, with D perhaps matching TRBD1 (6 bases). From germline, CDR1 is LGHDT and CDR2 YNNKEL (reference sequence). V lost 0 bases and J lost 2, with 10 bases in between. This CDR3 is 16 amino acids long. This chain's CDR3 is CASSQEYQGTNEKLFF. The CDR3 DNA reads as TGTGCCAGCAGCCAAGAATACCAGGGGACTAATGAAAAACTGTTTTTT.

The chain uses TRBV6-5 and TRBJ1-4; D remains ambiguous. The CDR3 length is 15 residues. Trimming stripped 6 bases from V and 13 bases from J, with 24 bases between. CDR1 is MNHEY, CDR2 SVGAGI, per germline. In DNA form, the CDR3 reads TGTGCCAGCAGGAACAAGGCCGCTGGAACGAGAGGACTGTTTTTT. This encodes CASRNKAAGTRGLFF.

V and J are TRBV5-1 and TRBJ2-1; tentatively, D is TRBD2 (6 bases). CDR1 is SGHRS and CDR2 is YFSETQ in the germline V gene. The CDR3 is made up of 13 amino acids. V dropped 4 bases and J dropped 7 bases, with 12 bases sitting between them. CDR3 amino acids: CASSRDFGNEQFF. CDR3 in DNA: TGCGCCAGCAGCAGGGACTTCGGAAATGAGCAGTTCTTC.

This clone came up a few times. The chain links TRBV2 to TRBJ2-2; 7 nucleotides agree with TRBD1. Germline CDR1 SNHLY, CDR2 FYNNEI. The V and J ends lost 4 bases and 5 bases, in that order; junction bases with no gene match: 1. The CDR3 loop spans 13 amino acids. In nucleotides, the CDR3 is TGTGCCAGCAGTGTACAGGGGACCGGGGAGCTGTTTTTT. This encodes CASSVQGTGELFF.

The chain employs TRBV27 and TRBJ2-4; D gene uncertain. CDR3 length: 15 amino acids. Trimming took 3 bases from V and 0 from J, leaving 9 bases between them. The germline CDR1 and CDR2 sequences are MNHEY and SMNVEV (reference sequence). The DNA for the CDR3 is TGTGCCAGCAGTTTCTGGGCTTCAGCCAAAAACATTCAGTACTTC. Encoded protein: CASSFWASAKNIQYF.

V usage is TRBV10-1 and J usage is TRBJ2-3; 11 nucleotides align to TRBD2. Germline V lookup: CDR1 WNHNN, CDR2 SYGVQD (reference sequence). The CDR3 extends over 15 amino acids. With V trimmed by 2 bases and J by 7 bases, 5 bases remained unmatched. CDR3 DNA sequence: TGCGCCAGCAGTGAGACTAGCGGGGGATTTTATACGCAGTATTTT. It codes for CASSETSGGFYTQYF.

The rearrangement joins TRBV6-6 to TRBJ2-7; possible D gene TRBD1, 5 bases. V shed 1 base and J shed 4 bases, with 14 bases lying between them. This CDR3 is 15 amino acids long. Germline V gene sequence: CDR1 MNHNY, CDR2 SVGAGI (reference sequence). CDR3 region: CASSYFKGSHYEQYF. CDR3 coding DNA: TGTGCCAGCAGTTACTTCAAGGGGTCCCATTACGAGCAGTACTTC.

This clone was observed a handful of times. The chain employs TRBV5-1 and TRBJ1-6; D gene ambiguous. The CDR3 spans 16 residues. Between the trimmed V and J ends, which lost 0 bases and 6 bases, there was a span of 13 bases. CDR1 SGHRS and CDR2 YFSETQ come from the germline V gene. The CDR3 spells CASSLDLDSPNSPLHF. The CDR3 bases are TGCGCCAGCAGCTTGGACCTGGATAGCCCTAATTCACCCCTCCACTTT.

The chain has TRBV24-1 and TRBJ2-3, with D perhaps TRBD2 (5 bases). Germline V CDR1 and CDR2: KGHDR, SFDVKD. V lost 6 bases and J 1 base, leaving 16 bases between the germline ends. The length of the CDR3 is 16 residues. The CDR3 DNA sequence: TGTGCCACCAGTACCCTCGGGGTTCCGGGCACAGATACGCAGTATTTT. Its protein product is CATSTLGVPGTDTQYF.

This clone was counted a single time. The genes are TRBV6-5 and TRBJ2-2; D not resolved. V shed 11 bases and J shed 1 base, with 14 bases lying between them. This CDR3 has 14 amino acids. The germline V gene has CDR1 MNHEY and CDR2 SVGAGI. CDR3 DNA sequence: TGTGCCTCAAGTCTGACACGGAACACCGGGGAGCTGTTTTTT. This encodes CASSLTRNTGELFF.

By sample share, this clone is hyperexpanded. The gene calls are TRBV9 and TRBJ1-2; D not resolved. The CDR3 loop spans 15 amino acids. Germline loops: CDR1 SGDLS, CDR2 YYNGEE. V was trimmed by 0 bases and J by 3 bases, leaving 12 bases between them. CDR3 loop: CASSVAGNEYYGYTF. The CDR3, as DNA: TGTGCCAGCAGCGTAGCCGGGAATGAGTACTATGGCTACACCTTC.